This record covers a single T cell receptor beta chain. No antigen is known for it. The data belong to a study of T cells in Graves' hyperthyroidism and ophthalmopathy. The study, taken as a whole, reports: With a median lead of roughly 6.8 months before onset, the model predicted ophthalmopathy.

Researchers took RNA transcripts and amplified the TCR beta CDR3 regions from them. HTBI primers were the set used in a first-round RT-PCR of the TCR CDR3. TCRdb reanalysed the multiplex PCR reads using MiXCR and keeps one entry per CDR3 protein. The table records approximately 600,000 distinct CDR3 sequences, less than 25% of them present only once. The receptor comes from a man younger than 45 with Graves' ophthalmopathy. Input material: blood.

This CDR3 reads CASSLVAGDSNQPQHF. The CDR3 DNA is TGTGCCAGCAGCTTAGTCGCCGGGGATAGCAATCAGCCCCAGCATTTT. This rearrangement joins TRBV11-2 to TRBJ1-5; no clear D gene. The CDR3 has 16 residues. Germline V CDR1 and CDR2: SGHAT, FQNNGV. Trimming stripped 1 base from V and 0 bases from J, with 10 bases between.